This TCR beta chain was profiled in a study of T cell responses to AZD1222 COVID-19 vaccine. Regarding the study as a whole: There were mostly white British donors and more females than males, and clonal diversity was possibly underestimated. After two AZD1222 doses, spike-specific TCR breadth and depth rose versus day 0.

Produced via immunoSEQ multiplex PCR; TCRdb's table is partial and in-frame only. Among over 150,000 clones listed, around 87% were seen once. This clone was seen once. The antigen is undetermined. V lost 2 bases and J lost 12, with 25 bases in between. The CDR3 covers 16 residues. In germline, CDR1 is SGHVS, CDR2 FQNEAQ. The chain links TRBV7-8 to TRBJ1-2, with D perhaps TRBD1 (6 bases). Sequenced material: peripheral blood, taken 28 days after the second AZD1222 dose. This receptor was taken from an adult who received the AZD1222 COVID-19 vaccine. The DNA of the CDR3 is TGTGCCAGCAGCTTACTCCCCCGGAACTCTCGAAGGGGGAACACCTTC. It translates to CASSLLPRNSRRGNTF.